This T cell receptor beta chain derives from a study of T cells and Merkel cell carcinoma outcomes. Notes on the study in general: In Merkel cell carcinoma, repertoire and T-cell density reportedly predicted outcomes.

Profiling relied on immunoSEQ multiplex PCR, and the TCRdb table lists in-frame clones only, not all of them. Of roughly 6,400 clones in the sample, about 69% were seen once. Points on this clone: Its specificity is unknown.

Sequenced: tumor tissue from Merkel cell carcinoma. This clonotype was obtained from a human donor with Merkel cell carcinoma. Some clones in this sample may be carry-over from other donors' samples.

CDR3 DNA: TGTGCCAGTAACGAGGGCAATCAGCCCCAGCATTTT. The encoded protein is CASNEGNQPQHF. The chain couples TRBV19 to TRBJ1-5; D not resolved. Trimming took 7 bases from V and 2 from J, leaving 6 bases between them. This CDR3 region has 12 residues. The germline gives CDR1 LNHDA, CDR2 SQIVND (reference sequence).